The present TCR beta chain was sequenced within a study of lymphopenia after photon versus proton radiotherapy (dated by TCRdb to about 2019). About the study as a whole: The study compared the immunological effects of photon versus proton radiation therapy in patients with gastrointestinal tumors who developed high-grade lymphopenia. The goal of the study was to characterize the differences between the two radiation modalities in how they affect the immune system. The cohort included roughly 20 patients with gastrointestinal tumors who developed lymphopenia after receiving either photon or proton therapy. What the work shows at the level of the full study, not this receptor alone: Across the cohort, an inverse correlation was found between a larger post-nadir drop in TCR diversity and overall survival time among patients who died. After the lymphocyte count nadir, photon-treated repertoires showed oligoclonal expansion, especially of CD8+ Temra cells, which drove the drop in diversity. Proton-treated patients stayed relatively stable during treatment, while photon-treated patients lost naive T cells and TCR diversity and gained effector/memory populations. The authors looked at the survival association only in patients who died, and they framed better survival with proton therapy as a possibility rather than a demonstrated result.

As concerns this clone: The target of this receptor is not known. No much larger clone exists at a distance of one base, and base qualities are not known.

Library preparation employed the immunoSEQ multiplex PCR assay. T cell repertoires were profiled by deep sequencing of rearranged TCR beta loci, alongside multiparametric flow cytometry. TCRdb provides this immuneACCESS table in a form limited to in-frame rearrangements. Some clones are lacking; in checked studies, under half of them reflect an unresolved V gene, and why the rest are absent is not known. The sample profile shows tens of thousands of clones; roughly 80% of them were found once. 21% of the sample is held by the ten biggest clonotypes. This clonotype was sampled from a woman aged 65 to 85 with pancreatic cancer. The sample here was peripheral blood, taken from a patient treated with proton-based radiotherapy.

The CDR3 region reads CASSYRPGEETQYF. The sequenced DNA: TGTGCCAGCAGTTACCGGCCGGGGGAAGAGACCCAGTACTTC. The sequence links TRBV6-5 to TRBJ2-5; TRBD2 is perhaps the D gene, given 6 matching bases. Looking up the germline V gene yields CDR1 MNHEY and CDR2 SVGAGI. V was cut back by 2 bases and J by 3 bases, leaving a gap of 10 bases between them. The CDR3 has 14 amino acids, counting the end cysteine and phenylalanine. The only DNA kept is the CDR3, 42 bases in frame from the first base.